The 15 T cell receptor beta chains given below trace back to one sample, sequenced in a study of blood T cell repertoires in COVID-19. Generated by immunoSEQ multiplex PCR, the TCRdb table keeps only in-frame clones and is missing some. Of hundreds of thousands of clones in the sample, around 90% are singletons; the top ten hold about 6.1%. Sequences were obtained from PBMCs or T cells enriched from blood (not recorded which). The source is a woman aged 40 to 50 who had recovered from COVID-19.

The V gene is TRBV19, the J gene TRBJ1-1; possible D gene TRBD1, 6 bases. Per the germline V gene, CDR1 is LNHDA and CDR2 is SQIVND (reference sequence). This CDR3 spans 16 amino acids. The V gene lost 4 bases and the J gene lost 1 base, with 16 bases spanning the gap. The DNA for the CDR3 is TGTGCCAGTAGTAGGGGGCCGGGACAATCGAACACTGAAGCTTTCTTT. Its translation is CASSRGPGQSNTEAFF. Combining the CDR3 with reference TRBV19 and TRBJ1-1 gives the whole variable domain DGGITQSPKYLFRKEGQNVTLSCEQNLNHDAMYWYRQDPGQGLRLIYYSQIVNDFQKGDIAEGYSVSREKKESFPLTVTSAQKNPTAFYLCASSRGPGQSNTEAFFGQGTRLTVV.

This sequence joins TRBV10-2 and TRBJ1-4; no clear D. The V gene lost 7 bases and the J gene lost 7 bases, with 13 bases spanning the gap. The CDR3 is made up of 13 amino acids. Germline V gene lookup returns CDR1 WSHSY and CDR2 SAAADI. Here the CDR3 reads CASTTIGGEKLFF. The CDR3 bases are TGCGCCAGCACGACAATTGGTGGTGAAAAACTGTTTTTT.

The chain employs TRBV5-1 and TRBJ1-6; D is uncertain. Germline V gene sequence: CDR1 SGHRS, CDR2 YFSETQ. V was shortened by 2 bases and J by 8 bases, with 14 bases between the two germline ends. The CDR3 totals 15 residues. The CDR3: CASSFEYSPDSPLHF. In DNA, the CDR3 is TGCGCCAGCAGCTTTGAGTACAGCCCTGATTCACCCCTCCACTTT.

The rearrangement uses TRBV3-1 (or the pseudogene TRBV3-2) and TRBJ2-3; D is perhaps TRBD2 (6 bases). Trimming removed 4 bases from V and 6 bases from J, with 14 bases in between. This CDR3 has 14 residues. Germline V lookup: CDR1 LGHDT, CDR2 YNNKEL (reference sequence). The CDR3 sequence is CASSPGVGYDTQYF. The DNA of the CDR3 is TGTGCCAGCAGCCCGGGAGTAGGGTACGATACGCAGTATTTT.

The J gene is TRBJ2-3, the V gene TRBV19; 8 bases fit TRBD2. J was trimmed by 6 bases and V by 2 bases; bases with no gene match: 7. This CDR3 comprises 15 residues. Germline-derived CDR1 and CDR2 are LNHDA and SQIVND (reference sequence). The CDR3 spells CASSIWGLEADTQYF. CDR3 in DNA: TGTGCCAGTAGTATATGGGGACTAGAGGCGGATACGCAGTATTTT.

The rearrangement uses TRBV30 and TRBJ1-2, with TRBD1 as a possible D gene (5 bases). Between the trimmed V and J ends, which lost 3 bases and 4 bases, there was a span of 12 bases. The CDR3 runs 13 residues. Germline V gives CDR1 GTSNPN, CDR2 SVGIG (reference sequence). CDR3 amino acids: CAWRDQGIYGYTF. Written as DNA, the CDR3 is TGTGCCTGGAGGGACCAGGGTATCTATGGCTACACCTTC.

This chain links TRBV19 with TRBJ1-2; D might be TRBD1 (6 bases). Trimming removed 5 bases at V and 5 bases at J, with 18 bases between. Germline V lookup: CDR1 LNHDA, CDR2 SQIVND (reference sequence). The CDR3 is 15 residues long. CDR3 coding DNA: TGTGCCAGTAGTCAAGGGGGGGCTGAAGAGTATGGCTACACCTTC. Protein sequence: CASSQGGAEEYGYTF.

The chain couples TRBV30 to TRBJ1-4, with 7 bases identical to TRBD1. Trimming removed 0 bases from V and 3 bases from J; junction bases left unmatched: 4. CDR1 GTSNPN and CDR2 SVGIG come from the germline V gene (reference sequence). This CDR3 is 15 amino acids long. CDR3 nucleotide sequence: TGTGCCTGGAGTGTAACCAGGGGGTCTAATGAAAAACTGTTTTTT. Its protein product is CAWSVTRGSNEKLFF.

Notes on this clone: A clone one base away is much larger, so this may be a read error. The V gene is TRBV27, the J gene TRBJ2-3; 12 nucleotides line up with TRBD2. CDR1 is MNHEY and CDR2 is SMNVEV in the germline V gene (reference sequence). The CDR3 is 15 amino acids. V shed 6 bases, J shed 0 bases, and the junction held 1 base outside the gene matches. The CDR3 sequence: CASSGTSGSTDTQYF. The CDR3 region has the DNA TGTGCCAGCAGCGGGACTAGCGGGAGCACAGATACGCAGTATTTT.

This clone was recorded only once. The J gene is TRBJ2-1, the V gene TRBV7-2; D is uncertain. V lost 3 bases and J lost 13, with 13 bases in between. The V gene's germline CDR1 is SGHTA and CDR2 FQGNSA. This CDR3 is 12 amino acids long. CDR3 bases: TGTGCCAGCAGCTTGGCCAGACAAACACAGTTCTTC. Protein product: CASSLARQTQFF.

The V and J genes are TRBV13 and TRBJ2-1, with 8 positions matching TRBD2. CDR1 and CDR2 (germline): PRHDT, FYEKMQ (reference sequence). V lost 4 bases, J lost 14 bases, and 16 bases stayed unmatched. The CDR3 sequence is 15 residues long. The CDR3 bases are TGTGCCAGCAGCTCCCCGGGACTAGGGCCTCGCGATGAGTTCTTC. This translates into CASSSPGLGPRDEFF.

The J gene is TRBJ2-2, the V gene TRBV2; TRBD1 matches 9 bases. The CDR3 is 15 residues long. Germline V CDR1 and CDR2: SNHLY, FYNNEI. J lost 4 bases, V lost 1 base, and 1 base had no gene match. CDR3 sequence: CASSEGDRATGELFF. The CDR3 DNA reads as TGTGCCAGCAGTGAAGGGGACAGGGCCACCGGGGAGCTGTTTTTT. The whole variable domain, remainder taken from reference TRBV2 and TRBJ2-2, is EPEVTQTPSHQVTQMGQEVILRCVPISNHLYFYWYRQILGQKVEFLVSFYNNEISEKSEIFDDQFSVERPDGSNFTLKIRSTKLEDSAMYFCASSEGDRATGELFFGEGSRLTVL.

The chain links TRBV15 to TRBJ1-2; D is uncertain. Trimming stripped 0 bases from V and 1 base from J, with 18 bases between. This CDR3 has 18 amino acids. Germline lookup yields CDR1 LNHNV and CDR2 YYDKDF (reference sequence). CDR3 sequence: CATSRDRFGSSFNYGYTF. In DNA form, the CDR3 reads TGTGCCACCAGCAGAGATCGGTTCGGGAGTTCCTTTAACTATGGCTACACCTTC. Together with reference TRBV15 and TRBJ1-2, the CDR3 gives the full variable domain: DAMVIQNPRYQVTQFGKPVTLSCSQTLNHNVMYWYQQKSSQAPKLLFHYYDKDFNNEADTPDNFQSRRPNTSFCFLDIRSPGLGDTAMYLCATSRDRFGSSFNYGYTFGSGTRLTVV.

This clone has just one count. The CDR3 does not end in the conserved phenylalanine or tryptophan, so this is likely a read error. It is unclear where the CDR3 begins or ends on the DNA, so no DNA is shown, and the CDR3 is as TCRdb lists it. This chain uses TRBV5-8 with TRBJ2-7; TRBD1 reflects the table's D call only, with no check against the DNA. CDR1 is SGHTS and CDR2 is YDEGEE in the germline V gene. The CDR3 is 12 amino acids in total, end residues counted. Here the CDR3 reads CASSFDRGASPS.

This chain connects TRBV6-5 to TRBJ2-1, with TRBD2 matching 12 bases. Germline loops: CDR1 MNHEY, CDR2 SVGAGI. CDR3 size: 14 residues. With V trimmed by 5 bases and J by 8 bases, 4 bases remained unmatched. The DNA of the CDR3 is TGTGCCAGCAGTCGGACTAGCGGGATGGATGAGCAGTTCTTC. Its translation is CASSRTSGMDEQFF.